What follows describes a single T cell receptor beta chain. Germline values: CDR1 LNHDA, CDR2 SQIVND (reference sequence). The CDR3 length is 17 residues. V gave up 4 bases and J gave up 1 base; unmatched junction bases: 12. The table came from immunoSEQ multiplex PCR; TCRdb's copy has only in-frame clones and leaves some out. The sample lists under 55,000 clones, 93% seen once, with approximately 1.9% in the top ten. This specimen comes from a study of T cell changes during pregnancy in multiple sclerosis. The genes are TRBV19 and TRBJ2-5; the match to TRBD2 covers 7 bases. This TCR was recovered from a female donor with multiple sclerosis, enrolled in a pregnancy study. The specimen comprised peripheral blood, sampled in the second trimester of pregnancy. The CDR3 sequence: CASSTYLLPSGQETQYF. The CDR3 coding sequence is TGTGCCAGTAGTACCTATCTTTTGCCTAGCGGCCAAGAGACCCAGTACTTC.